This T cell receptor (beta chain) derives from a study of vaccination effects on CD4 cells after COVID-19. The overall study: Every participant took two doses of the BNT162b2 or mRNA-1273 vaccine.

The CDR3 has 13 residues. Germline assignment: CDR1 ENHRY and CDR2 SYGVKD. V was clipped by 7 bases and J by 0 bases, with 10 bases between them. This clone was detected a few times. Its antigen is unidentified. Sequencing used immunoSEQ multiplex PCR; TCRdb keeps in-frame clones, though not all of them. The table has about 37,000 clones, about four fifths seen once. Scientists isolated CD4+ T cells after a roughly 10-day culture period ended. The sample in question was CD4+ T cells from PBMCs cultured without peptide, obtained before COVID-19 vaccination. This sequence originates from a human donor who received a COVID-19 vaccine. The chain carries TRBV10-3 and TRBJ2-7; TRBD1 might be the D (6 bases). Here the CDR3 DNA reads TGTGCCATCACCGGACAGAGCTCCTACGAGCAGTACTTC. This translates into CAITGQSSYEQYF.